This note documents a single T cell receptor beta chain sequence. The data were taken from a study of blood T cell repertoires in COVID-19. Germline loops: CDR1 SNHLY, CDR2 FYNNEI. This CDR3 region has 14 residues. V lost 5 bases to trimming and J lost 7 bases, with 15 bases between them. TCRdb's copy holds only in-frame clones and misses some; the assay was immunoSEQ multiplex PCR. This table has over 150,000 clones, 70% to 90% appearing once. This chain connects TRBV2 to TRBJ2-1; weak D call: TRBD1 (5 bases). Sequencing input: peripheral blood. The TCR comes from a man aged 35-49 years with acute or convalescent COVID-19. CDR3 nucleotides: TGTGCCAGCAGTCCCCTCGCGGCAGGGAATGAGCAGTTCTTC. Amino acids: CASSPLAAGNEQFF.